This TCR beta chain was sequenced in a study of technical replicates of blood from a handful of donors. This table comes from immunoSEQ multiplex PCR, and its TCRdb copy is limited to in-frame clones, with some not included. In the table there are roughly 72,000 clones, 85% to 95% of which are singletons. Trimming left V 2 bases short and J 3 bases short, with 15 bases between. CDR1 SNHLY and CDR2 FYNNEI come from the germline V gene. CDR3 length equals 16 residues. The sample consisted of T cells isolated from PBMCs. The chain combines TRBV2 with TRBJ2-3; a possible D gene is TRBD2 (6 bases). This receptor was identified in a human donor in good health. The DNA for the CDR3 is TGTGCCAGCAGTGAATCCCTGGGACTTGTTACAGATACGCAGTATTTT. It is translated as CASSESLGLVTDTQYF.